The rows below give T cell receptor beta chains drawn from one sample of a study of immune reconstitution after stem cell transplant in scleroderma. TCRdb reprocessed the RT-PCR reads with MiXCR, giving one entry per CDR3 protein. Of under 3,000 distinct CDR3 sequences listed, 10% to 13% are singletons. The material was obtained before or after autologous hematopoietic stem cell transplantation (not recorded which). The receptors come from a female donor with systemic sclerosis. CDR3s include the opening cysteine and the closing phenylalanine or tryptophan. The order of the fields is V gene, D gene, clone size, J gene, CDR3 DNA, CDR3 protein. A D gene is named only where the DNA matches it firmly. Rows may omit the clone size; those that give it use once, few, many or a size class.

TRBV12-3/TRBV12-4	TRBD1	few	TRBJ2-1	TGTGCCAGCATCCAGGGGGCTGAGAGAGGCAATGAGCAGTTCTTC	CASIQGAERGNEQFF
TRBV5-1	NA	medium-sized	TRBJ1-4	TGCGCCAGCAGCGCTGACAGAAATGGACTGTTTTTT	CASSADRNGLFF
TRBV4-1	NA	medium-sized	TRBJ1-1	TGCGCCAGCAGCCAAGAGGGGTTAGTTGAAGCTTTCTTT	CASSQEGLVEAFF
TRBV10-3	NA	few	TRBJ1-2	TGTGCCATCAGTGACGGGGTTAACTATGGCTACACCTTC	CAISDGVNYGYTF
TRBV29-1	TRBD2	NA	TRBJ2-3	TGCAGCGTTGGACTAGCTGCTAGCACAGATACGCAGTATTTT	CSVGLAASTDTQYF
TRBV2	TRBD2	NA	TRBJ2-1	TGTGCCAGCAGTGAAGAGTGGAGGAATAGCGGGGGGAAGTTCTTC	CASSEEWRNSGGKFF
TRBV6-2/TRBV6-3	NA	medium-sized	TRBJ2-7	TGTGCCAGCAGTTACTCTAGGGGGTACGAGCAGTACTTC	CASSYSRGYEQYF
TRBV11-3	TRBD1	few	TRBJ2-2	TGTGCCAGCAGCTTAGATAGGGACAGGAACACCGGGGAGCTGTTTTTT	CASSLDRDRNTGELFF
TRBV7-6	NA	NA	TRBJ2-2	TGTGCCAGCAGCTTCACCTCCACCGGGGAGCTGTTTTTT	CASSFTSTGELFF
TRBV5-1	TRBD2	once	TRBJ2-7	TGCGCCAGCCGAAAGCGGACTAGCGGGGATCCTGGGGAATCCTACGAGCAGTACTTC	CASRKRTSGDPGESYEQYF
TRBV29-1	NA	NA	TRBJ2-7	TGCAGCGTTTTTGGACAGACCCAGAACTCCTACGAGCAGTACTTC	CSVFGQTQNSYEQYF
TRBV20-1	TRBD1	medium-sized	TRBJ1-5	TGCAGTGCTAGAGAGGGAGGGACAGGGTCATGGAATCAGCCCCAGCATTTT	CSAREGGTGSWNQPQHF
TRBV5-1	TRBD1	few	TRBJ2-2	TGCGCCAGCAGCTTGGTTGGGACAGGGAACACCGGGGAGCTGTTTTTT	CASSLVGTGNTGELFF
TRBV25-1	TRBD1	few	TRBJ1-6	TGTGCCAGCAGTGCAGGGGGTTACTATAATTCACCCCTCCACTTT	CASSAGGYYNSPLHF
TRBV5-5	NA	medium-sized	TRBJ1-1	TGTGCCAGCAGCTTTGCGTGGACACCTACTAAACTGAACACTGAAGCTTTCTTT	CASSFAWTPTKLNTEAFF
TRBV20-1	TRBD1	few	TRBJ1-6	TGCAGTGCTAGAGATGACCGAGGGACAGCCTATAATTCACCCCTCCACTTT	CSARDDRGTAYNSPLHF
TRBV24-1	NA	few	TRBJ2-1	TGTGCCACCAGTGATCGCAACAACAATGAGCAGTTCTTC	CATSDRNNNEQFF
TRBV5-1	NA	few	TRBJ2-1	TGCGCCAGCAGCGAACAGGGATCCTACAATGAGCAGTTCTTC	CASSEQGSYNEQFF
TRBV20-1	TRBD1	few	TRBJ2-7	TGCAGTGCTGAGGGACAGGCTGAGGAGCAGTACTTC	CSAEGQAEEQYF
TRBV20-1	NA	NA	TRBJ2-3	TGCAGTGCTAGATGGCCTTCCACAGATACGCAGTATTTT	CSARWPSTDTQYF
TRBV7-6	NA	few	TRBJ1-3	TGTGCCAGCAGCTTAGACTACCGATTCTCTGGAAACACCATATATTTT	CASSLDYRFSGNTIYF
TRBV5-1	NA	NA	TRBJ2-1	TGCGCCAGCAGCTCATCGCTAGCAACGAGCTCCTTCAATGAGCAGTTCTTC	CASSSSLATSSFNEQFF
TRBV2	TRBD1	large	TRBJ1-2	TGTGCCAGCAATATAGGGGGCTGGTTTAACTATGGCTACACCTTC	CASNIGGWFNYGYTF
TRBV20-1	NA	medium-sized	TRBJ2-1	TGCAGTGCTAGGCCCAGGGGTGAGCAGTTCTTC	CSARPRGEQFF
TRBV18	NA	NA	TRBJ2-7	TGTGCCAGCTCAGGAAGGGACGAGCAGTACTTC	CASSGRDEQYF
TRBV10-3	NA	few	TRBJ2-2	TGTGCCATCAGTGCGGGTCAAACTACCGGGGAGCTGTTTTTT	CAISAGQTTGELFF
TRBV12-3/TRBV12-4	NA	few	TRBJ2-1	TGTGCCAGCACCTTGGGGGGGGGCGAGAATGAGCAGTTCTTC	CASTLGGGENEQFF
TRBV14	NA	few	TRBJ1-2	TGTGCCAGCAGCCAAGCCTCTCTCTCCCTAGGCTACACCTTC	CASSQASLSLGYTF
TRBV12-3/TRBV12-4	NA	NA	TRBJ2-7	TGTGCCAGTAGCCAGGGCAAGCCGGCCTACGAGCAGTACTTC	CASSQGKPAYEQYF
TRBV5-1	NA	NA	TRBJ1-1	TGCGCCAGCAGCGACCTGAACACTGAAGCTTTCTTT	CASSDLNTEAFF
TRBV5-1	TRBD1	medium-sized	TRBJ2-4	TGCGCCAGCAGACTGGACAGGGCAGGGGCCAAAAACATTCAGTACTTC	CASRLDRAGAKNIQYF
TRBV24-1	TRBD2	NA	TRBJ2-1	TGTGCCACCAGTGATGGGACCGGGGTGCGGGGGGCCTTCTACAATGAGCAGTTCTTC	CATSDGTGVRGAFYNEQFF
TRBV20-1	TRBD1	few	TRBJ2-3	TGCAGTGCTAGAGGAGTACAGGGGGCCCGCACAGATACGCAGTATTTT	CSARGVQGARTDTQYF
TRBV30	TRBD1	medium-sized	TRBJ1-1	TGTGCCTGGAGTGTAGAGGGGGCAACCACTGAAGCTTTCTTT	CAWSVEGATTEAFF
TRBV20-1	NA	large	TRBJ1-5	TGCAGTGCTAGTAAGTCTCCGCATAATCAGCCCCAGCATTTT	CSASKSPHNQPQHF
TRBV29-1	NA	medium-sized	TRBJ2-7	TGCAGCGTCGACCCCAAGGACGAGCAGTACTTC	CSVDPKDEQYF
TRBV2	TRBD1	NA	TRBJ2-7	TGTGCCAGCAGTGAGAGGACAGGCGACTCCTACGAGCAGTACTTC	CASSERTGDSYEQYF
TRBV12-3/TRBV12-4	NA	NA	TRBJ2-3	TGTGCCAGCAGTCCCTCAGGTCACACAGATACGCAGTATTTT	CASSPSGHTDTQYF
TRBV5-1	NA	once	TRBJ2-7	TGCGCCAGCAGCTTGGGGGGTATGTCCTACGAGCAGTACTTC	CASSLGGMSYEQYF
TRBV5-5	NA	few	TRBJ1-1	TGTGCCAGCAGCCTCGGCCAACAGATCAACACTGAAGCTTTCTTT	CASSLGQQINTEAFF